Included here is one TCR beta chain sequence, with context. Researchers ran the PCR with 60 Vbeta and 13 Jbeta primers. Libraries were prepared by immunoSEQ multiplex PCR; TCRdb keeps only in-frame clonotypes and omits some of them. The sample records around 110,000 clones, around 79% being singletons. These data originate in a study of cytomegalovirus exposure and HLA in healthy donors. This CDR3 has 15 residues. Per germline, CDR1 SGHTA and CDR2 FQGNSA. Trimming took off 5 bases at V and 0 bases at J, with 13 bases between the two ends. The TCR sequence derives from a man in his sixties in good health and CMV-seronegative. Specimen: PBMCs. The gene calls are TRBV7-2 and TRBJ1-1; D unclear. This CDR3 is CASSRLGSLNTEAFF. The CDR3 nucleotides read TGTGCCAGCAGCCGACTAGGGAGCTTGAACACTGAAGCTTTCTTT.